This T cell receptor beta chain was retrieved from a study of PD-1 blockade in mismatch repair-deficient tumors. Study context: Enrolled about 2012-2016, patients had progressing, pretreated mismatch repair-deficient cancers of about a dozen types. Broader study findings: Tumor-resident clones, often absent from pretreatment blood, expanded after pembrolizumab and then contracted.

On this clone: Antigen unknown. This sample also contains other DNA sequences that code for the same CDR3.

Germline-derived CDR1 and CDR2 are SGHDT and YYEEEE. There are 15 residues in the CDR3. V gave up 1 base and J gave up 4 bases, with 12 bases separating them. Mismatch repair deficiency was confirmed in all patients, by PCR or immunohistochemistry. TCRs were sequenced from a few patients responding to pembrolizumab. Produced via immunoSEQ multiplex PCR; TCRdb's table is partial and in-frame only. The sample lists around 100,000 clones; about 80% were seen once. This clonotype originated in an adult with mismatch repair-deficient cancer. The chain combines TRBV5-6 with TRBJ1-5; D unclear. The sequences come from peripheral blood, collected 60 weeks after starting pembrolizumab. CDR3 DNA sequence: TGTGCCAGCAGCTTGATGGGATATTCGAATCAGCCCCAGCATTTT. Translated: CASSLMGYSNQPQHF.